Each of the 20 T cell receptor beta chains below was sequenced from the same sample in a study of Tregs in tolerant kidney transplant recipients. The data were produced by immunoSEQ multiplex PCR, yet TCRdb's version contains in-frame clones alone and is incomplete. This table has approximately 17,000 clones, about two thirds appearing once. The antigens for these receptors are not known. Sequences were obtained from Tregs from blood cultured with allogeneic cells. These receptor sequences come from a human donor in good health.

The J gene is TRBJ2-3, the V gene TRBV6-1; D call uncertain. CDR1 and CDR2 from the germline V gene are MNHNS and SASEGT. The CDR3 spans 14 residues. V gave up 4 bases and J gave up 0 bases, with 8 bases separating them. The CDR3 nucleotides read TGTGCCAGCAGTGTTACTGGGAGCACAGATACGCAGTATTTT. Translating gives CASSVTGSTDTQYF.

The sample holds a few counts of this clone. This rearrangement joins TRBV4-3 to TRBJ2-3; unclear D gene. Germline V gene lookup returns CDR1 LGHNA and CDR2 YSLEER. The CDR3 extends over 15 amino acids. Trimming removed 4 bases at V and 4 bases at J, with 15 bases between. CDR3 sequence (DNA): TGCGCCAGCAGCCCTGGTCTTATTCGGGCAGATACGCAGTATTTT. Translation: CASSPGLIRADTQYF.

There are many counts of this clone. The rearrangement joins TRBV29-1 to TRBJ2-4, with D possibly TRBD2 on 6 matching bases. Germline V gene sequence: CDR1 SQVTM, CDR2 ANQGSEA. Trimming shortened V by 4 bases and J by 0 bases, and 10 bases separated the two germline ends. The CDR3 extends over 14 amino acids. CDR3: CSVAGRLAKNIQYF. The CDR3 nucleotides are TGCAGCGTTGCCGGGAGATTAGCCAAAAACATTCAGTACTTC.

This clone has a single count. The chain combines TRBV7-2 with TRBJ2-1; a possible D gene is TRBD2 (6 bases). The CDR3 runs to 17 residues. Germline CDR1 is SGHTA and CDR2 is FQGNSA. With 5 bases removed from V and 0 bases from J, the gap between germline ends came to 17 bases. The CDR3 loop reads CASSPYGGANSYNEQFF. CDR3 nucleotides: TGTGCCAGCAGCCCGTATGGAGGGGCTAACTCCTACAATGAGCAGTTCTTC.

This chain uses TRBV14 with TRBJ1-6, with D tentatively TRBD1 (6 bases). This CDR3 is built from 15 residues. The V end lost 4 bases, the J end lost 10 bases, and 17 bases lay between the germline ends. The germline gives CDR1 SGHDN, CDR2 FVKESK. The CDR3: CASSPYGGRGSPLHF. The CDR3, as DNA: TGTGCCAGCAGCCCGTACGGGGGGCGCGGGTCACCCCTCCACTTT.

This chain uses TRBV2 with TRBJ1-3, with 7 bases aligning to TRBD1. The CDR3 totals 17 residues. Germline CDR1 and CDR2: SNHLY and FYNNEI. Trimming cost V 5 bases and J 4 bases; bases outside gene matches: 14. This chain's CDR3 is CASSFFRGNTGGNTIYF. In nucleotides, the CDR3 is TGTGCCAGCAGTTTCTTCAGGGGGAATACGGGAGGAAACACCATATATTTT.

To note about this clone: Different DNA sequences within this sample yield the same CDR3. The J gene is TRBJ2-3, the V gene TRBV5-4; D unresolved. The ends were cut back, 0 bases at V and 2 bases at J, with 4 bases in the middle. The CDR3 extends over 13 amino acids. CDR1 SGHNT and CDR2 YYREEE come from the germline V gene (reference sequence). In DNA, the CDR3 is TGTGCCAGCAGCTTGGATCTCACAGATACGCAGTATTTT. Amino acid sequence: CASSLDLTDTQYF.

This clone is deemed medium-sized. CDR3 DNA sequence: TGTGCCAGCAGTGTGGACAGAGTGGGTCAGCCCCAGCATTTT. It yields the protein CASSVDRVGQPQHF. The chain recombines TRBV2 with TRBJ1-5, with a weak D call TRBD1 (6 bases). V was clipped by 4 bases and J by 6 bases, with 13 bases between them. This CDR3 comprises 14 residues. Germline V lookup: CDR1 SNHLY, CDR2 FYNNEI.

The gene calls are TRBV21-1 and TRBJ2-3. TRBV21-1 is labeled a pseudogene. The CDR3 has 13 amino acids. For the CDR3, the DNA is TGTGCCAGCATCACCCCCCTAAGGGATACGCAGTATTTT. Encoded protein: CASITPLRDTQYF.

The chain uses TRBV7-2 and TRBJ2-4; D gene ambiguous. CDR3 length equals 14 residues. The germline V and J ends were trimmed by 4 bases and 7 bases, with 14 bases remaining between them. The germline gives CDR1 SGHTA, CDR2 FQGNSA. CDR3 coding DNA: TGTGCCAGCAGCTCTACCCGGCAGGCGAACATTCAGTACTTC. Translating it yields CASSSTRQANIQYF.

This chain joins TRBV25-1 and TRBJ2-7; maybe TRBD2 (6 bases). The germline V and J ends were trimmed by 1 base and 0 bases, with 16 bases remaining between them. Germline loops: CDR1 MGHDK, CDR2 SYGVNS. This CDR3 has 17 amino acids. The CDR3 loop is CASSEFPMRGGSYEQYF. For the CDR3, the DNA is TGTGCCAGCAGTGAATTCCCAATGCGGGGAGGCTCCTACGAGCAGTACTTC.

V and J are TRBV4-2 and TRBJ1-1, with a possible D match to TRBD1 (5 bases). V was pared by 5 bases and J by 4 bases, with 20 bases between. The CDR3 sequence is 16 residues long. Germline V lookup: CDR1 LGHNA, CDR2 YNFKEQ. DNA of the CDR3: TGTGCCAGCAGCTTGGCCCAGAGGGGCATGGGCACTGAAGCTTTCTTT. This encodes CASSLAQRGMGTEAFF.

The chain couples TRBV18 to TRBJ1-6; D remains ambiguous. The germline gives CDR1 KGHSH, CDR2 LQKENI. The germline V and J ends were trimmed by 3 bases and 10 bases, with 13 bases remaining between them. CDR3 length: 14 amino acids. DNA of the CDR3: TGTGCCAGCTCACCTAACAGCTTGGAGTCACCCCTCCACTTT. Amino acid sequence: CASSPNSLESPLHF.

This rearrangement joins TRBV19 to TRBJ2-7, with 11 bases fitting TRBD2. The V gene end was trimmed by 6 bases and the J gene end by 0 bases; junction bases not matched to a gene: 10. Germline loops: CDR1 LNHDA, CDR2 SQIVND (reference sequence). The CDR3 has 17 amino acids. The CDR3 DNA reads TGTGCCAGTAGCCTAGGCACTAGCGGGAGCTCCTCCTACGAGCAGTACTTC. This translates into CASSLGTSGSSSYEQYF.

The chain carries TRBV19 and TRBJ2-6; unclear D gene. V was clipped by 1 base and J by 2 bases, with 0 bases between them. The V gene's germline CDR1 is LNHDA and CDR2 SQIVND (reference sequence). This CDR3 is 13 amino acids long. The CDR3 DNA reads TGTGCCAGTAGTATAGCTGGGGCCAACGTCCTGACTTTC. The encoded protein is CASSIAGANVLTF.

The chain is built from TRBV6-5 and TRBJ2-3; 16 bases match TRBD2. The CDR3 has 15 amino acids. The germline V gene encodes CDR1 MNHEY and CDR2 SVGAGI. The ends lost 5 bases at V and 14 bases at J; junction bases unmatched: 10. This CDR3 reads CASSQPGLAGGPWYF. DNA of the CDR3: TGTGCCAGCAGTCAACCGGGACTAGCGGGGGGGCCTTGGTATTTT.

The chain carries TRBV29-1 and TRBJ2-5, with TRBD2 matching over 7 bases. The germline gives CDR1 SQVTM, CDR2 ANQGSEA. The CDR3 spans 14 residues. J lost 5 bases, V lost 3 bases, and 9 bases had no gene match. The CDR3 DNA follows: TGCAGCGTTGACGGGCAGGCCGGGGGGGAGACCCAGTACTTC. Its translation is CSVDGQAGGETQYF.

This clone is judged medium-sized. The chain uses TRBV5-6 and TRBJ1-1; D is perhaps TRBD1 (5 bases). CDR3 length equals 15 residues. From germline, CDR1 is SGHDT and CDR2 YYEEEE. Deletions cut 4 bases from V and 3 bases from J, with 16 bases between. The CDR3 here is CASSPAGGTYTEAFF. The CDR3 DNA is TGTGCCAGCAGCCCCGCAGGTGGGACGTACACTGAAGCTTTCTTT.

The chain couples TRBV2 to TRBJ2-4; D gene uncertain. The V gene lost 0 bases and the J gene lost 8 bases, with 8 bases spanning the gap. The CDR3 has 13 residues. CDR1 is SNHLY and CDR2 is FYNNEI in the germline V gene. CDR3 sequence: CASSEALPYIQYF. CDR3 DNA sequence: TGTGCCAGCAGTGAAGCGCTACCCTACATTCAGTACTTC.

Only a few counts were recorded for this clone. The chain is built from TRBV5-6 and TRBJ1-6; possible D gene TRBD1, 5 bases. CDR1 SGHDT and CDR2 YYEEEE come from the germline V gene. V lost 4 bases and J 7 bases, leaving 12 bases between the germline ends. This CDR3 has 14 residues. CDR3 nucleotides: TGTGCCAGCAGCCGGGACCGAGGGAATTCACCCCTCCACTTT. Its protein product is CASSRDRGNSPLHF.